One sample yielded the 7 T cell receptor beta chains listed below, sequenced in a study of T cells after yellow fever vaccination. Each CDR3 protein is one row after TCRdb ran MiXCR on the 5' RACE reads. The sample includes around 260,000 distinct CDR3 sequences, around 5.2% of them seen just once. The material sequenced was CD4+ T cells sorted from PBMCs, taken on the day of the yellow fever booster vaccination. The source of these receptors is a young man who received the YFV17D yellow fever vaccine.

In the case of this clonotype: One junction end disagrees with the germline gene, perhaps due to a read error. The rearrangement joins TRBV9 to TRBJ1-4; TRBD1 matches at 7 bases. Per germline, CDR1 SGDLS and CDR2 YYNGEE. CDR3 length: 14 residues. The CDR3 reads CASSVGTANEKLFF. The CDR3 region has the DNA TGTGCCAGCAGCGTGGGGACAGCTAACGAAAAACTGTTTTTT.

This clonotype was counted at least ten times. CDR3 DNA: TGTGCCAGCAGCTTTTACAGGGGTGGCACTGAAGCTTTCTTT. It is translated as CASSFYRGGTEAFF. The chain couples TRBV7-9 to TRBJ1-1, with 7 nucleotides matching TRBD1. Per germline, CDR1 SEHNR and CDR2 FQNEAQ (reference sequence). J lost 4 bases, V lost 3 bases, and 5 bases had no gene match. This CDR3 is built from 14 residues.

The CDR3 nucleotides are TGTGCCAGCAGTTTGGTACCCCCAGGTGGTGGCTACACCTTC. Protein product: CASSLVPPGGGYTF. V and J are TRBV12-3 or TRBV12-4 and TRBJ1-2; D is unresolved. CDR3 size: 14 residues. V lost 3 bases to trimming and J lost 7 bases, with 15 bases between them.

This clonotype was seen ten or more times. This chain's CDR3 is CASSHTQDSPLHF. The CDR3 nucleotides are TGTGCCAGCAGTCACACACAGGATTCACCCCTCCACTTT. The chain combines TRBV27 with TRBJ1-6, with D maybe TRBD1 (5 bases). The CDR3 is 13 amino acids. Germline V gene data show CDR1 as MNHEY and CDR2 as SMNVEV (reference sequence). Trimming left V 5 bases short and J 8 bases short, with 10 bases between.

This CDR3 is CASSLEFTDTQYF. The CDR3 DNA is TGTGCCAGTAGTCTGGAGTTCACAGATACGCAGTATTTT. The rearrangement joins TRBV19 to TRBJ2-3, with D uncertain. Germline V gene sequence: CDR1 LNHDA, CDR2 SQIVND (reference sequence). The CDR3 is 13 residues long. Trimming took off 5 bases at V and 2 bases at J, with 8 bases between the two ends. Looking up the rest from reference TRBV19 and TRBJ2-3 gives the full variable domain: DGGITQSPKYLFRKEGQNVTLSCEQNLNHDAMYWYRQDPGQGLRLIYYSQIVNDFQKGDIAEGYSVSREKKESFPLTVTSAQKNPTAFYLCASSLEFTDTQYFGPGTRLTVL.

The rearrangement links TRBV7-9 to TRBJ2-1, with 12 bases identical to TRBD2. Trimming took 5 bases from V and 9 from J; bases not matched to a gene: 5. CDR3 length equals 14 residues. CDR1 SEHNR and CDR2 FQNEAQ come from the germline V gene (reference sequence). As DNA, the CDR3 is TGTGCCAGCAGCCCTAGCGGGGGGGCGGGTGAGCAGTTCTTC. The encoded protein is CASSPSGGAGEQFF.

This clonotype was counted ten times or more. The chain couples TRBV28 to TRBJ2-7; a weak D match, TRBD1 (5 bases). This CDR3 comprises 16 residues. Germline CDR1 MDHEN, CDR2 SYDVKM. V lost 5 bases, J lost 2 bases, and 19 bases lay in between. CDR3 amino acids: CASSPYPQGNPYEQYV. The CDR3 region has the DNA TGTGCCAGCAGTCCCTACCCCCAGGGTAACCCCTACGAGCAGTACGTC.